Listed below are T cell receptor beta chains from one sample, sequenced in a study of T-cell reconstitution after alpha-beta-depleted transplantation in children. TCRdb reanalysed the PCR reads using MiXCR and keeps one entry per CDR3 protein. The sample shows 500,000 to 650,000 distinct CDR3 sequences, roughly 11% of them seen only once. This sample comprised PBMCs, mostly from graft donor cells, obtained 180 days after TCRalphabeta/CD19-depleted stem cell transplant. These receptors originate from a female patient aged 2 to 10 who had a stem cell transplant for aplastic anemia, so the T cells may come from the graft donor. Each CDR3 is given with its conserved first and last residue. Fields, in order: clone size, V gene, J gene, D gene, CDR3 length, CDR3 protein, CDR3 DNA. The D gene is left open where the match is weak. Where a row states a size, it is once, few, many or the class of an expanded clone; other rows omit it.

NA	TRBV7-9	TRBJ1-2	NA	14	CASSSGQKVYGYTF	TGTGCCAGCAGCTCCGGACAGAAGGTCTATGGCTACACCTTC
few	TRBV6-1	TRBJ1-1	NA	14	CASTQGVGGDRAFF	TGTGCCAGCACCCAAGGGGTGGGGGGTGATCGGGCTTTCTTT
few	TRBV20-1	TRBJ2-5	NA	11	CSAIGQETQYF	TGCAGTGCTATCGGGCAGGAGACCCAGTACTTC
NA	TRBV6-2/TRBV6-3	TRBJ2-5	TRBD2	17	CASSYGLTSGYQETHYF	TGTGCCAGCAGTTACGGACTGACTAGCGGGTACCAAGAGACCCACTACTTC
NA	TRBV5-1	TRBJ2-3	NA	13	CASSTSNTDTQYF	TGCGCCAGCAGCACCTCCAACACAGATACGCAGTATTTT
NA	TRBV5-1	TRBJ2-5	NA	14	CASSPGTHQETQYF	TGCGCCAGCAGCCCGGGGACTCACCAAGAGACCCAGTACTTC
many	TRBV5-1	TRBJ2-5	NA	13	CASQTSRQETQYF	TGCGCCAGCCAAACTAGCCGCCAAGAGACCCAGTACTTC
many	TRBV6-1	TRBJ2-1	NA	12	CASSARYNEQFF	TGTGCCAGCAGTGCCCGATACAATGAGCAGTTCTTC
NA	TRBV7-9	TRBJ2-7	NA	12	CASSHVPMEQYF	TGTGCCAGCAGCCACGTGCCCATGGAGCAGTACTTC
NA	TRBV29-1	TRBJ1-1	TRBD1	16	CSVETGRDSWNTEAFF	TGCAGCGTTGAAACTGGTCGGGACAGCTGGAACACTGAAGCTTTCTTT
NA	TRBV20-1	TRBJ1-3	NA	16	CSALSPWDFSGNTIYF	TGCAGTGCACTCTCCCCCTGGGACTTCTCTGGAAACACCATATATTTT
few	TRBV20-1	TRBJ2-1	NA	14	CSARDPAVANEQFF	TGCAGTGCTAGAGATCCGGCAGTGGCCAATGAGCAGTTCTTC
few	TRBV4-2	TRBJ1-2	NA	15	CASSQVPRGNYGYTF	TGTGCCAGCAGCCAAGTCCCCAGGGGAAACTATGGCTACACCTTC
NA	TRBV6-2/TRBV6-3	TRBJ1-5	NA	16	CASSFGGRGGNQPQHF	TGTGCCAGCAGTTTTGGGGGCCGAGGAGGCAATCAGCCCCAGCATTTT
few	TRBV5-4	TRBJ2-7	TRBD1	14	CASSQGQGAGEQYF	TGTGCCAGCAGCCAGGGACAGGGGGCTGGCGAGCAGTACTTC
few	TRBV6-1	TRBJ1-1	TRBD1	15	CASTLRYRGRGEAFF	TGTGCCAGCACCCTAAGGTACAGGGGAAGAGGTGAAGCTTTCTTT
NA	TRBV7-8	TRBJ1-2	TRBD1	15	CASSLGDSPPYGYTF	TGTGCCAGCAGCTTAGGGGACAGCCCTCCCTATGGCTACACCTTC
NA	TRBV5-4	TRBJ2-5	NA	15	CASSLTVDQQETQYF	TGTGCCAGCAGCTTAACCGTGGACCAGCAAGAGACCCAGTACTTC
few	TRBV7-2	TRBJ2-1	TRBD2	17	CASSLYGGRAPFNEQFF	TGTGCCAGCAGCTTGTATGGCGGGAGGGCCCCGTTCAATGAGCAGTTCTTC
few	TRBV7-2	TRBJ1-2	TRBD1	13	CASSLWTGESYTF	TGTGCCAGCAGCCTGTGGACAGGGGAAAGCTACACCTTC
NA	TRBV29-1	TRBJ2-7	NA	11	CSVESAYEQYF	TGCAGCGTTGAATCGGCCTACGAGCAGTACTTC
many	TRBV3-1	TRBJ2-1	NA	14	CASSRPRSDNEQFF	TGTGCCAGCAGCCGACCGAGGTCAGACAATGAGCAGTTCTTC
few	TRBV29-1	TRBJ2-1	NA	13	CSVEQSGDNEQFF	TGCAGCGTTGAACAGTCTGGGGACAATGAGCAGTTCTTC